Presented here are 9 T cell receptor beta chains from one specimen sequenced in a study of CD8 T cells in Susac syndrome. Random hexamers were used to reverse transcribe about 0.5 to 1 ug of RNA. TCRdb processed the immunoSEQ multiplex PCR reads anew with MiXCR; each CDR3 protein has one entry. The top ten hold 0.18% of the sample, which has around 300,000 distinct CDR3 sequences, around nine tenths seen once. What was sequenced was CD8+ T cells from PBMCs. The receptor set was obtained from a human donor with multiple sclerosis.

CDR3 bases: TGTGCCAGCAGCATATCTGGCGGGAGTGGCAATGAGCAGTTCTTC. This encodes CASSISGGSGNEQFF. This chain uses TRBV9 with TRBJ2-1; 7 bases agree with TRBD2. V trimming: 4 bases; J trimming: 6 bases; junction bases outside the gene matches: 10. Germline-derived CDR1 and CDR2 are SGDLS and YYNGEE. The CDR3 extends over 15 amino acids.

The chain is built from TRBV19 and TRBJ2-7, with 10 bases identical to TRBD1. CDR1 and CDR2 (germline): LNHDA, SQIVND (reference sequence). V dropped 6 bases and J dropped 5; count of bases not matched to a gene: 7. This CDR3 has 14 residues. CDR3 sequence reads: CASRTGTGANEQYF. The CDR3 DNA reads TGTGCCAGTAGAACCGGGACAGGGGCTAACGAGCAGTACTTC.

The chain couples TRBV6-2 or TRBV6-3 to TRBJ2-7, with D tentatively TRBD1 or TRBD2 (6 bases each). V lost 0 bases to trimming and J lost 5 bases, with 11 bases between them. The CDR3 contains 14 residues. Germline V gene lookup returns CDR1 MNHEY and CDR2 SVGEGT. CDR3 DNA: TGTGCCAGCAGTTACTCGAGGGGGGCTAACGAGCAGTACTTC. It codes for CASSYSRGANEQYF.

In DNA form, the CDR3 reads TGTGCCAGTAGTATATCTGGCCCTTTGGGGCAGTATTTT. Translation: CASSISGPLGQYF. The chain links TRBV19 to TRBJ2-3; no definite D call. Germline V gives CDR1 LNHDA, CDR2 SQIVND (reference sequence). CDR3 size: 13 residues. V lost 2 bases, J lost 11 bases, and 14 bases lay in between.

Of note for this clonotype: An end of the junction does not agree with germline; a read error may underlie this. This rearrangement joins TRBV19 to TRBJ1-2, with D perhaps matching TRBD1 (5 bases). The germline gives CDR1 LNHDA, CDR2 SQIVND (reference sequence). This CDR3 contains 12 residues. The CDR3 region is CASFQGLHGHTF. The CDR3 DNA sequence: TGTGCCAGCTTCCAGGGTCTCCATGGCCACACCTTC.

The V gene is TRBV12-5, the J gene TRBJ2-7; no definite D call. Germline CDR1 and CDR2: LGHNT and FRNRAP. The CDR3 runs 15 residues. The germline V and J ends were trimmed by 4 bases and 0 bases, with 13 bases remaining between them. This CDR3 is CASGSPQLPSYEQYF. CDR3 nucleotide sequence: TGTGCTAGTGGTTCCCCACAACTGCCCTCCTACGAGCAGTACTTC.

There are a few counts of this clonotype. The chain carries TRBV7-9 and TRBJ2-7; TRBD1 aligns across 9 bases. The ends lost 5 bases at V and 2 bases at J; junction bases unmatched: 4. Germline CDR1 SEHNR, CDR2 FQNEAQ (reference sequence). CDR3 length equals 14 residues. This chain's CDR3 is CASSDRDRAYEQYF. CDR3 sequence (DNA): TGTGCCAGCAGCGACCGGGACAGGGCCTACGAGCAGTACTTC.

V is TRBV19 and J is TRBJ2-7; D is perhaps TRBD1 or TRBD2 (5 bases each). The CDR3 runs to 15 residues. V dropped 4 bases and J dropped 5 bases, with 18 bases sitting between them. CDR1 is LNHDA, CDR2 SQIVND, per germline (reference sequence). The CDR3 here is CASSTPRDGVDEQYF. Written as DNA, the CDR3 is TGTGCCAGTAGTACGCCACGGGACGGTGTTGACGAGCAGTACTTC.

The chain has TRBV5-4 and TRBJ2-3; D is ambiguous. Trimming cost V 5 bases and J 5 bases, with 18 bases left between them. The germline V gene has CDR1 SGHNT and CDR2 YYREEE (reference sequence). The CDR3 totals 15 residues. Here the CDR3 DNA reads TGTGCCAGCAGAAGCGACGGAGCGTGGCAAGATACGCAGTATTTT. Its protein product is CASRSDGAWQDTQYF.